This is a list of T cell receptor beta chains from one sample in a study of blood T cell repertoires in COVID-19. Assay used: immunoSEQ multiplex PCR; TCRdb lists only in-frame clones, some missing. The sample carries 180,000 or so clones, approximately 84% recorded once. Specimen: peripheral blood. All receptors come from a woman at least 80 years old with acute or convalescent COVID-19. CDR3s include the opening cysteine and the closing phenylalanine or tryptophan. The D gene is left open where the match is weak. Clone size appears in some rows only: once, few, many, or a class for an expanded clone.

clone_size: -; v_call: TRBV6-5; d_call: -; j_call: TRBJ1-5; cdr3_aa: CASSYAGWNQPQHF; cdr3_nt: TGTGCCAGCAGTTACGCGGGGTGGAATCAGCCCCAGCATTTT
clone_size: -; v_call: TRBV7-8; d_call: -; j_call: TRBJ2-4; cdr3_aa: CASSLAQSGPFARRAKNIQYF; cdr3_nt: TGTGCCAGCAGCTTAGCCCAGTCTGGGCCTTTCGCGCGACGGGCCAAAAACATTCAGTACTTC
clone_size: -; v_call: TRBV9; d_call: -; j_call: TRBJ1-3; cdr3_aa: CASSVDSLRNTIYF; cdr3_nt: TGTGCCAGCAGCGTGGACAGTTTGAGAAACACCATATATTTT
clone_size: few; v_call: TRBV28; d_call: -; j_call: TRBJ1-5; cdr3_aa: CASSLNRVSQHF; cdr3_nt: TGTGCCAGCAGTTTAAACAGGGTGTCCCAGCATTTT
clone_size: -; v_call: TRBV4-3; d_call: TRBD2; j_call: TRBJ2-2; cdr3_aa: CASSPGLAGAANTGELFF; cdr3_nt: TGCGCCAGCAGCCCCGGACTAGCGGGGGCCGCGAACACCGGGGAGCTGTTTTTT
clone_size: -; v_call: TRBV4-3; d_call: TRBD1; j_call: TRBJ2-2; cdr3_aa: CASRHRVGTVNTGELFF; cdr3_nt: TGCGCCAGCAGACATAGGGTAGGGACAGTGAACACCGGGGAGCTGTTTTTT
clone_size: -; v_call: TRBV3-1/TRBV3-2; d_call: -; j_call: TRBJ2-7; cdr3_aa: CASSQDRQARYEQYF; cdr3_nt: TGTGCCAGCAGCCAAGATCGGCAGGCCCGCTACGAGCAGTACTTC
clone_size: -; v_call: TRBV7-8; d_call: TRBD1; j_call: TRBJ1-1; cdr3_aa: CASSPPGQGLNTEAFF; cdr3_nt: TGTGCCAGCAGCCCGCCGGGACAGGGGTTGAACACTGAAGCTTTCTTT
clone_size: -; v_call: TRBV6-5; d_call: -; j_call: TRBJ1-2; cdr3_aa: CASSYNRGATYGYTF; cdr3_nt: TGTGCCAGCAGTTACAATCGGGGAGCAACCTATGGCTACACCTTC
clone_size: -; v_call: TRBV5-6; d_call: TRBD2; j_call: TRBJ2-7; cdr3_aa: CASSLPGLAATYEQYF; cdr3_nt: TGTGCCAGCAGCTTACCGGGACTAGCAGCCACCTACGAGCAGTACTTC
clone_size: once; v_call: TRBV5-1; d_call: TRBD2; j_call: TRBJ2-7; cdr3_aa: CASSLEGLAGREQYF; cdr3_nt: TGCGCCAGCAGCTTGGAGGGACTAGCGGGACGAGAGCAGTACTTC
clone_size: -; v_call: TRBV7-2; d_call: -; j_call: TRBJ1-1; cdr3_aa: CASSTDPGLDEAFF; cdr3_nt: TGTGCCAGCAGCACAGACCCAGGGTTAGATGAAGCTTTCTTT
clone_size: -; v_call: TRBV9; d_call: TRBD1; j_call: TRBJ2-5; cdr3_aa: CASSITGQGVVETQYF; cdr3_nt: TGTGCCAGCAGCATTACGGGACAGGGGGTGGTGGAGACCCAGTACTTC
clone_size: -; v_call: TRBV7-2; d_call: -; j_call: TRBJ2-7; cdr3_aa: CASSLRQEGYEQYF; cdr3_nt: TGTGCCAGCAGCTTACGCCAGGAGGGGTACGAGCAGTACTTC
clone_size: -; v_call: TRBV12-3/TRBV12-4; d_call: -; j_call: TRBJ2-3; cdr3_aa: CASSFSGADTQYF; cdr3_nt: TGTGCCAGCAGTTTTTCGGGGGCAGATACGCAGTATTTT
clone_size: -; v_call: TRBV9; d_call: -; j_call: TRBJ2-1; cdr3_aa: CASSVQDYNEQFF; cdr3_nt: TGTGCCAGCAGCGTACAGGACTACAATGAGCAGTTCTTC
clone_size: -; v_call: TRBV6-5; d_call: -; j_call: TRBJ1-6; cdr3_aa: CASSYSRVGSQSPLHF; cdr3_nt: TGTGCCAGCAGTTACTCGAGGGTCGGGTCACAGTCACCCCTCCACTTT